A single sample gave rise to the 25 T cell receptor beta chains below, sequenced in a study of human T cells and chemical hapten exposure. Unfractionated whole blood served as the source for total RNA extraction. For the library, individual cDNA molecules each received unique molecular identifiers. TCRdb independently ran MiXCR on the reads; one entry per CDR3 protein. The data show about 120,000 distinct CDR3 sequences, over 7% seen once. Sequencing was performed on whole blood. Receptors were obtained from a human donor in good health. Some clones in this sample may be carry-over from other donors' samples.

This clonotype was seen a handful of times. The J gene is TRBJ2-1, the V gene TRBV5-1; no clear D gene. V was trimmed by 4 bases and J by 7 bases, leaving 12 bases between them. Looked up from germline, CDR1 is SGHRS and CDR2 is YFSETQ. The CDR3 totals 13 residues. The CDR3 DNA sequence: TGCGCCAGCAGCACGGGCCGCAGGAATGAGCAGTTCTTC. It encodes CASSTGRRNEQFF.

This clonotype has just a few counts. This CDR3 reads CASSDQDRKKAFF. CDR3 DNA: TGTGCCAGCAGTGACCAGGACAGAAAGAAAGCTTTCTTT. V is TRBV6-1 and J is TRBJ1-1; possible D gene TRBD1, 6 bases. This CDR3 has 13 residues. CDR1 is MNHNS and CDR2 is SASEGT in the germline V gene. V lost 3 bases to trimming and J lost 9 bases, with 14 bases between them.

The rearrangement uses TRBV15 and TRBJ2-1; D remains unclear. Germline CDR1 LNHNV, CDR2 YYDKDF (reference sequence). The CDR3 runs to 11 residues. With 4 bases removed from V and 8 bases from J, the gap between germline ends came to 6 bases. The CDR3 nucleotides are TGTGCCACCAGCATCGGCGATGAGCAGTTCTTC. This gives the protein CATSIGDEQFF.

At least ten counts were recorded for this clonotype. The chain is built from TRBV5-1 and TRBJ1-2; possibly TRBD1 for D (5 bases). CDR1 is SGHRS and CDR2 is YFSETQ in the germline V gene. This CDR3 contains 14 residues. V lost 4 bases and J lost 3, with 13 bases in between. CDR3 residues: CASSPQEFDYGYTF. The CDR3 nucleotides read TGCGCCAGCAGCCCACAGGAGTTCGACTATGGCTACACCTTC.

The chain links TRBV12-3 or TRBV12-4 to TRBJ2-5, with 13 bases matching TRBD2. V lost 6 bases to trimming and J lost 1 base; unmatched junction nucleotides: 5. CDR3 length: 16 residues. In DNA, the CDR3 is TGTGCCAGCAGCCCGGGACTAGCGGGGAGCCAAGAGACCCAGTACTTC. Translated: CASSPGLAGSQETQYF.

The genes are TRBV29-1 and TRBJ2-1; 9 bases line up with TRBD2. The CDR3 extends over 16 amino acids. Germline CDR1 is SQVTM and CDR2 is ANQGSEA. Trimming cost V 4 bases and J 3 bases; bases outside gene matches: 10. The CDR3 protein is CSVGFRLAGSYNEQFF. DNA of the CDR3: TGCAGCGTTGGGTTCCGCCTAGCGGGGAGCTACAATGAGCAGTTCTTC.

This clonotype was observed at least ten times. J is TRBJ1-1 and V is TRBV5-1, with D perhaps TRBD1 (5 bases). V gave up 6 bases and J gave up 1 base, with 10 bases separating them. Germline CDR1 and CDR2: SGHRS and YFSETQ. The CDR3 has 13 residues. The CDR3: CASNWDRNTEAFF. The CDR3 DNA is TGCGCCAGCAACTGGGACCGGAACACTGAAGCTTTCTTT.

This clonotype was recorded a few times. The V call is TRBV5-1, the J call TRBJ1-1; D perhaps matches TRBD1 (5 bases). The germline V gene encodes CDR1 SGHRS and CDR2 YFSETQ. There are 15 residues in the CDR3. V was pared by 0 bases and J by 1 base, with 10 bases between. The CDR3 is CASSLAAGTNTEAFF. In DNA form, the CDR3 reads TGCGCCAGCAGCTTGGCGGCAGGGACGAACACTGAAGCTTTCTTT. The full variable domain, completed using reference TRBV5-1 and TRBJ1-1, is KAGVTQTPRYLIKTRGQQVTLSCSPISGHRSVSWYQQTPGQGLQFLFEYFSETQRNKGNFPGRFSGRQFSNSRSEMNVSTLELGDSALYLCASSLAAGTNTEAFFGQGTRLTVV.

As to this clonotype: One base away lies a much larger clone, so this may be a sequencing read error. V gene TRBV9 combines with J gene TRBJ1-2; 9 bases are a match to TRBD1. CDR3 size: 15 residues. Per the germline V gene, CDR1 is SGDLS and CDR2 is YYNGEE. CDR3 loop: CTSSPRDRVIFGYTF. DNA for the CDR3: TGTACCAGCAGCCCCCGGGACAGGGTCATTTTTGGCTACACCTTC.

This clonotype has more than one count but fewer than ten. The genes are TRBV12-5 and TRBJ2-7; 7 bases are a match to TRBD1. The germline V gene has CDR1 LGHNT and CDR2 FRNRAP. The trim removed 2 bases at V and 1 base at J, leaving 14 bases unmatched. The CDR3 spans 18 residues. This chain's CDR3 is CASGLPTRDRENSYEQYF. The DNA for the CDR3 is TGTGCTAGTGGTTTGCCAACCCGGGACAGAGAAAATTCCTACGAGCAGTACTTC.

Concerning this clonotype: One end of the junction fails to match germline, which may point to a read error. V is TRBV11-2 and J is TRBJ1-1; possible D gene TRBD1, 6 bases. CDR1 and CDR2 from the germline V gene are SGHAT and FQNNGV. CDR3 length: 13 residues. DNA of the CDR3: TGTGTCAGCAGCGGTAACAGGGAGGATGGAGCTTTCTTT. As protein: CVSSGNREDGAFF.

Only a few counts were recorded for this clonotype. V usage is TRBV20-1 and J usage is TRBJ1-5; 12 nucleotides match TRBD1. Germline loops: CDR1 DFQATT, CDR2 SNEGSKA (reference sequence). CDR3 length: 16 residues. The junction had 9 bases not matched to a gene; V was cut back by 5 bases and J by 4 bases. DNA of the CDR3: TGCAGTGCTGTAACCGGGACAGGGGGCAGTAATCAGCCCCAGCATTTT. It is translated as CSAVTGTGGSNQPQHF.

This clonotype was seen many times. V gene TRBV9 combines with J gene TRBJ1-1; TRBD1 agrees at 8 bases. The CDR3 totals 14 residues. V lost 3 bases and J lost 6; bases outside the gene matches: 7. Germline V gene data show CDR1 as SGDLS and CDR2 as YYNGEE. In nucleotides, the CDR3 is TGTGCCAGCAGCGGCAGGGGGCTGGGAGCTGAAGCTTTCTTT. This encodes CASSGRGLGAEAFF.

This clonotype came up many times. The chain links TRBV27 to TRBJ2-7; D is uncertain. V was trimmed by 0 bases and J by 3 bases, leaving 6 bases between them. The CDR3 is made up of 13 amino acids. The germline gives CDR1 MNHEY, CDR2 SMNVEV (reference sequence). CDR3 region: CASSLSVYYEQYF. In DNA, the CDR3 is TGTGCCAGCAGTTTATCGGTCTACTACGAGCAGTACTTC.

Many counts were recorded for this clonotype. The CDR3 here is CASSTRWTGSSYNEQFF. CDR3 DNA: TGTGCCAGCAGTACCCGATGGACAGGAAGCTCCTACAATGAGCAGTTCTTC. The gene calls are TRBV6-5 and TRBJ2-1; 7 bases are shared with TRBD1. The length of the CDR3 is 17 residues. Per germline, CDR1 MNHEY and CDR2 SVGAGI. V dropped 5 bases and J dropped 0; count of bases not matched to a gene: 10.

Only a few counts were recorded for this clonotype. The V and J genes are TRBV19 and TRBJ2-5; D gene ambiguous. The CDR3 sequence is 16 residues long. Germline CDR1 is LNHDA and CDR2 is SQIVND (reference sequence). V lost 5 bases to trimming and J lost 1 base, with 17 bases between them. The CDR3 loop is CASSRHPKLIQETQYF. CDR3 coding DNA: TGTGCCAGTAGTCGACACCCGAAACTTATCCAAGAGACCCAGTACTTC.

This clonotype has ten or more counts. J is TRBJ1-1 and V is TRBV7-9, with a tentative D call TRBD1 (5 bases). The germline CDR1 and CDR2 sequences are SEHNR and FQNEAQ (reference sequence). V was clipped by 3 bases and J by 4 bases, with 12 bases between them. The length of the CDR3 is 14 residues. CDR3 in amino acids: CASSLTAVGTEAFF. The DNA for the CDR3 is TGTGCCAGCAGCTTGACAGCAGTGGGCACTGAAGCTTTCTTT.

This clonotype was found many times. J is TRBJ1-2 and V is TRBV20-1; tentatively, D is TRBD1 (6 bases). Deletions cut 3 bases from V and 6 bases from J, with 23 bases between. The CDR3 contains 16 residues. Germline-derived CDR1 and CDR2 are DFQATT and SNEGSKA (reference sequence). DNA of the CDR3: TGCAGTGCTAGGCCCCCCGAGGGGGGAAGAGCGAATGGCTACACCTTC. It codes for CSARPPEGGRANGYTF.

This clonotype was seen repeatedly, ten times or more. The chain couples TRBV11-2 to TRBJ2-5; 13 nucleotides align to TRBD2. The V segment lost 6 bases and the J segment 3 bases; nucleotides outside the gene matches: 7. CDR3 size: 16 residues. Germline CDR1 reads SGHAT; CDR2 reads FQNNGV. DNA for the CDR3: TGTGCCAGCAGGGCAGGACTAGCGGGAGCGGAAGAGACCCAGTACTTC. Its protein product is CASRAGLAGAEETQYF. Using reference TRBV11-2 and TRBJ2-5 for the parts outside the CDR3, the full variable domain is EAGVAQSPRYKIIEKRQSVAFWCNPISGHATLYWYQQILGQGPKLLIQFQNNGVVDDSQLPKDRFSAERLKGVDSTLKIQPAKLEDSAVYLCASRAGLAGAEETQYFGPGTRLLVL.

The genes are TRBV10-3 and TRBJ1-5; D is ambiguous. The CDR3 consists of 13 residues. Looked up from germline, CDR1 is ENHRY and CDR2 is SYGVKD. Between the trimmed V and J ends, which lost 3 bases and 5 bases, there was a span of 8 bases. The CDR3 sequence is CAISEQNDQPQHF. CDR3 bases: TGTGCCATCAGTGAACAGAATGATCAGCCCCAGCATTTT.

This rearrangement joins TRBV12-3 or TRBV12-4 to TRBJ2-3, with D maybe TRBD1 (5 bases). The CDR3 has 14 amino acids. Trimming took 4 bases from V and 2 from J, leaving 10 bases between them. CDR3 region: CASSSATDTDTQYF. CDR3 nucleotide sequence: TGTGCCAGCAGTTCCGCGACAGACACAGATACGCAGTATTTT.

This clonotype was counted at least ten times. The chain combines TRBV29-1 with TRBJ2-1, with D possibly being TRBD1 (6 bases). CDR3 length: 13 residues. CDR1 and CDR2 from the germline V gene are SQVTM and ANQGSEA. The V gene lost 5 bases and the J gene lost 0 bases, with 8 bases spanning the gap. CDR3 nucleotides: TGCAGCGTTCGGACAGACTCCTACAATGAGCAGTTCTTC. The encoded protein is CSVRTDSYNEQFF.

This clonotype occurred many times. The chain has TRBV12-3 or TRBV12-4 and TRBJ1-5; D gene unclear. V dropped 7 bases and J dropped 5 bases, with 12 bases sitting between them. This CDR3 comprises 13 residues. The DNA of the CDR3 is TGTGCCAGCACCGTAGATATGGATCAGCCCCAGCATTTT. Protein: CASTVDMDQPQHF.

V and J are TRBV7-8 and TRBJ2-5; no definite D call. Per germline, CDR1 SGHVS and CDR2 FQNEAQ. V shed 5 bases and J shed 2 bases, with 9 bases lying between them. The CDR3 is 13 residues long. The chain's CDR3 is CASSDNLQETQYF. CDR3 nucleotides: TGTGCCAGCAGCGACAACTTACAAGAGACCCAGTACTTC.

This clonotype was picked up many times. V is TRBV10-1 and J is TRBJ2-5; D is perhaps TRBD2 (6 bases). The CDR3 length is 16 residues. V lost 2 bases, J lost 1 base, and 14 bases lay in between. Germline lookup yields CDR1 WNHNN and CDR2 SYGVQD (reference sequence). CDR3: CASSEQSGPSQETQYF. CDR3 coding DNA: TGCGCCAGCAGTGAGCAAAGCGGGCCATCCCAAGAGACCCAGTACTTC.